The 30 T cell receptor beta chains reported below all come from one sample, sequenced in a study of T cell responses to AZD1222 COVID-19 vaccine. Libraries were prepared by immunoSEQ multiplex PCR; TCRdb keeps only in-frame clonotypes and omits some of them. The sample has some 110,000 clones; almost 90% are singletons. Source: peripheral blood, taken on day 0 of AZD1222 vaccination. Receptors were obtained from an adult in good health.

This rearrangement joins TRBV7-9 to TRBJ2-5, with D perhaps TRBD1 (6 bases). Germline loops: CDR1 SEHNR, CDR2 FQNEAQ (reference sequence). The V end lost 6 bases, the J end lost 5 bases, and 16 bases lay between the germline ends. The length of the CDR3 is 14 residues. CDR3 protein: CASSPPGQWETQYF. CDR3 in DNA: TGTGCCAGCAGTCCTCCGGGACAATGGGAGACCCAGTACTTC.

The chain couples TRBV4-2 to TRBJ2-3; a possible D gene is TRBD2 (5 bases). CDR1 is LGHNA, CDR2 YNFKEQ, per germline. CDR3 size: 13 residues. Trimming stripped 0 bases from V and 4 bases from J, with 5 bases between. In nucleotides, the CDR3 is TGTGCCAGCAGCCAAGACGGGGCAGATACGCAGTATTTT. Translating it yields CASSQDGADTQYF.

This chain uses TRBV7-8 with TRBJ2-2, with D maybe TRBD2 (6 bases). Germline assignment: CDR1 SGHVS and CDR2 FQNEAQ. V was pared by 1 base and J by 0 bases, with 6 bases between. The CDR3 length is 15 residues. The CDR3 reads CASSLVAANTGELFF. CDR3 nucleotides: TGTGCCAGCAGCTTAGTAGCGGCGAACACCGGGGAGCTGTTTTTT.

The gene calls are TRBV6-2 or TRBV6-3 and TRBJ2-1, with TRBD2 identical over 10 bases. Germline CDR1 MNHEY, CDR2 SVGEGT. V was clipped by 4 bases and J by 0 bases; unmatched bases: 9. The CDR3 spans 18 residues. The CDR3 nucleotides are TGTGCCAGCAGTTCCCGGACTAGCGGACCGAGCTCCTACAATGAGCAGTTCTTC. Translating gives CASSSRTSGPSSYNEQFF.

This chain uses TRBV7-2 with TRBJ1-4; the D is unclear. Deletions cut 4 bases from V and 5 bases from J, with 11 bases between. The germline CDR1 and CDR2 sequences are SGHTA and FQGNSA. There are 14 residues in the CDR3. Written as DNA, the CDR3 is TGTGCCAGCAGCTACACGGGGAGAAATGAAAAACTGTTTTTT. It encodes CASSYTGRNEKLFF.

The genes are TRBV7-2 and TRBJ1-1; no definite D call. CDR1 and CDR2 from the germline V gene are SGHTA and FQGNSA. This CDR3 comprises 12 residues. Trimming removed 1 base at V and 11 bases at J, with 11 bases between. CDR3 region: CASSLGPGRAFF. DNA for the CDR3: TGTGCCAGCAGCTTAGGGCCCGGGCGGGCTTTCTTT.

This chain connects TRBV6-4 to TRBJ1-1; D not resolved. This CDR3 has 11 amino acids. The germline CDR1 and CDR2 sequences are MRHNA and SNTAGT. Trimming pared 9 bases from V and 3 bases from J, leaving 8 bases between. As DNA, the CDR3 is TGTGCCAGTCGGTGGGACACTGAAGCTTTCTTT. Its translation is CASRWDTEAFF.

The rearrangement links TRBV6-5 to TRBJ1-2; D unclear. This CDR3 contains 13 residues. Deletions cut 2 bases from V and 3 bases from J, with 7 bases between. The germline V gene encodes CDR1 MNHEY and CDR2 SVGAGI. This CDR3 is CASSYPGYYGYTF. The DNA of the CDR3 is TGTGCCAGCAGTTACCCCGGGTACTATGGCTACACCTTC.

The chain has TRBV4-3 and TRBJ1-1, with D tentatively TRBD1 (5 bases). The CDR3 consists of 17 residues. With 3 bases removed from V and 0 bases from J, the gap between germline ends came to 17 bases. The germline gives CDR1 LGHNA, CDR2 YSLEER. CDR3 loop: CASSHAGGRAMNTEAFF. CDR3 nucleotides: TGCGCCAGCAGCCATGCCGGCGGCAGGGCCATGAACACTGAAGCTTTCTTT.

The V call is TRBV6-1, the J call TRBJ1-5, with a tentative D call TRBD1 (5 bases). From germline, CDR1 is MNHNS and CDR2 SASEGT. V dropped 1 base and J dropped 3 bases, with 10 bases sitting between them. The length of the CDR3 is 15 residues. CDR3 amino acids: CASSEGPGHNQPQHF. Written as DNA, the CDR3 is TGTGCCAGCAGTGAAGGGCCAGGGCACAATCAGCCCCAGCATTTT.

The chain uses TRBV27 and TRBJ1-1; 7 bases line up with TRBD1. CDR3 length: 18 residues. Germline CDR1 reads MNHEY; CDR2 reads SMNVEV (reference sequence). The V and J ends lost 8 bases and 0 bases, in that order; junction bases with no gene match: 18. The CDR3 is CASPDRIELERMNTEAFF. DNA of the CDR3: TGTGCCAGCCCGGACAGGATCGAGCTCGAACGGATGAACACTGAAGCTTTCTTT.

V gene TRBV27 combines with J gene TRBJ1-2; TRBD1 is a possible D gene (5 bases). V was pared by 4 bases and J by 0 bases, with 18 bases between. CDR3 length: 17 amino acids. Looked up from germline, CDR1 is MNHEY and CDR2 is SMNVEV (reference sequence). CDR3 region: CASSWDPNGGTNYGYTF. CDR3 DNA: TGTGCCAGCAGTTGGGACCCAAACGGCGGCACTAACTATGGCTACACCTTC.

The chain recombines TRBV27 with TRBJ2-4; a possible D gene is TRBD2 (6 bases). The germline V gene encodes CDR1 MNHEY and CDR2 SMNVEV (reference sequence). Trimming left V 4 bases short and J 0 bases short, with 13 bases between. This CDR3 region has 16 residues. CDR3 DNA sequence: TGTGCCAGCAGTTCGCCGGGGGAGAGAGCCAAAAACATTCAGTACTTC. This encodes CASSSPGERAKNIQYF.

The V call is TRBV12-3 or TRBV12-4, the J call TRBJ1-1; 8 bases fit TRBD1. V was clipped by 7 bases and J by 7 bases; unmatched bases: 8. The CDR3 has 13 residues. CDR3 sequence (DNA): TGTGCCAGCATTCGTTCAGGGGGCAATGAAGCTTTCTTT. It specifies CASIRSGGNEAFF.

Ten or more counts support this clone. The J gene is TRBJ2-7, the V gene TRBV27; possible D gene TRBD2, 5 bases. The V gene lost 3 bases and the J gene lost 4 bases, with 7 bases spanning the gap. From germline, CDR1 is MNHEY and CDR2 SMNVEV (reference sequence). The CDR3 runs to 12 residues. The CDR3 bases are TGTGCCAGCAGTTTTGGAGGTTACGAGCAGTACTTC. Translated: CASSFGGYEQYF.

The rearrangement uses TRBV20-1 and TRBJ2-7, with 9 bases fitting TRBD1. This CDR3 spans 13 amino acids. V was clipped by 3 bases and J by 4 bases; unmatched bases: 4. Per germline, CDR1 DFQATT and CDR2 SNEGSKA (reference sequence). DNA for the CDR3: TGCAGTGCTAGTGCACAGGGGGCGTACGAGCAGTACTTC. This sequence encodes CSASAQGAYEQYF.

DNA of the CDR3: TGTGCCAGCGGCCCTGGGGGAGAGGGCACAGATACGCAGTATTTT. Translation gives CASGPGGEGTDTQYF. This chain links TRBV7-3 with TRBJ2-3; either TRBD1 or TRBD2 may fit D (5 bases each). This CDR3 contains 15 residues. Between the trimmed V and J ends, which lost 8 bases and 1 base, there was a span of 16 bases. Looked up from germline, CDR1 is SGHTA and CDR2 is FQGTGA.

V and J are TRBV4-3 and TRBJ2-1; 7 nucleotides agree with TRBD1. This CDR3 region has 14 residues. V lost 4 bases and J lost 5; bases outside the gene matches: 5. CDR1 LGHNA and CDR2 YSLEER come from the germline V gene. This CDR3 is CASSRTTGNNEQFF. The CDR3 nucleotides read TGCGCCAGCAGCCGCACGACAGGGAACAATGAGCAGTTCTTC.

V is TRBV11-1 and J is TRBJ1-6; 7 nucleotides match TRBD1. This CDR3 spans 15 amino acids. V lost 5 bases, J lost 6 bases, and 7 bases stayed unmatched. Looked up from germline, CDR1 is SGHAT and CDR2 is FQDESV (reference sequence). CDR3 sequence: CASSPRQGPNSPLHF. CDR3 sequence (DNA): TGTGCCAGCAGCCCGAGACAGGGACCTAATTCACCCCTCCACTTT.

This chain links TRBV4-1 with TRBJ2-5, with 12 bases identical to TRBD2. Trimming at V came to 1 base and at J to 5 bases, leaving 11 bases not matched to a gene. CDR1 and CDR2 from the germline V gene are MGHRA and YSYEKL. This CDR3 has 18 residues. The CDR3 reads CASSQGGLAGGRGETQYF. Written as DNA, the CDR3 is TGCGCCAGCAGCCAAGGGGGGCTAGCGGGAGGGCGAGGGGAGACCCAGTACTTC.

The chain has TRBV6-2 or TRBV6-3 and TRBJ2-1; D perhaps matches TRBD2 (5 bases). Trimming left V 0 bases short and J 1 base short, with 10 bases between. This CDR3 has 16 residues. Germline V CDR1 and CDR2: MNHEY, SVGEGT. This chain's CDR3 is CASSYSGSASYNEQFF. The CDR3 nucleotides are TGTGCCAGCAGTTACTCGGGGAGCGCTTCCTACAATGAGCAGTTCTTC.

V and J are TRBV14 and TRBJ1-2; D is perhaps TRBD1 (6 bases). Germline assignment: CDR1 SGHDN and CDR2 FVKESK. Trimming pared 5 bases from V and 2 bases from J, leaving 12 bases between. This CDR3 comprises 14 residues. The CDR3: CASSSLGQNYGYTF. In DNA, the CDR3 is TGTGCCAGCAGCTCCCTTGGACAGAACTATGGCTACACCTTC.

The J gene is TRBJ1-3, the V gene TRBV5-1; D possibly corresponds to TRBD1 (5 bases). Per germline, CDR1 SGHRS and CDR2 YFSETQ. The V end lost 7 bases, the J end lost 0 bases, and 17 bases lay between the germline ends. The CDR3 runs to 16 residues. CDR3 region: CASAVGLIYSGNTIYF. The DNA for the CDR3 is TGCGCCAGCGCCGTGGGACTTATTTACTCTGGAAACACCATATATTTT.

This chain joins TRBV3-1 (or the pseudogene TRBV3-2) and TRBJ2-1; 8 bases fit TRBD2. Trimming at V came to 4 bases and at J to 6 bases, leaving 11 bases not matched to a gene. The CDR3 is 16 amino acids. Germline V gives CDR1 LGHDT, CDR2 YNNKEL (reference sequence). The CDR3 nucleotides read TGTGCCAGCAGCCTTTTAGAGAGCGGGAGTCTCAATGAGCAGTTCTTC. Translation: CASSLLESGSLNEQFF.

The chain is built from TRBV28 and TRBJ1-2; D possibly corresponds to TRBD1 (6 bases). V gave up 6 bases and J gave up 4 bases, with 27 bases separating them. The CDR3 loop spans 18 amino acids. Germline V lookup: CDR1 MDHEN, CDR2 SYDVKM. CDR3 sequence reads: CASRTLTGVAVLVYGYTF. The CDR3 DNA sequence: TGTGCCAGCAGGACTTTGACAGGAGTTGCTGTTTTGGTCTATGGCTACACCTTC.

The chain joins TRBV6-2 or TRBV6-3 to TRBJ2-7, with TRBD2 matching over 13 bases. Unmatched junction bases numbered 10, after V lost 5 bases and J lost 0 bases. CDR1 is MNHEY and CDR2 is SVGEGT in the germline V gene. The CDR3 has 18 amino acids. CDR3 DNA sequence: TGTGCCAGCAGTCCCGGGACTAGCGGGAACACAATCTCCTACGAGCAGTACTTC. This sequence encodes CASSPGTSGNTISYEQYF.

CDR3 nucleotide sequence: TGTGCCAGCAGCTTGACAGGGGGCTTCGGTCAGCCCCAGCATTTT. Translation gives CASSLTGGFGQPQHF. The chain recombines TRBV11-2 with TRBJ1-5; the match to TRBD1 covers 10 bases. The CDR3 runs 15 residues. Germline CDR1 and CDR2: SGHAT and FQNNGV. Trimming at V came to 3 bases and at J to 6 bases, leaving 5 bases not matched to a gene.

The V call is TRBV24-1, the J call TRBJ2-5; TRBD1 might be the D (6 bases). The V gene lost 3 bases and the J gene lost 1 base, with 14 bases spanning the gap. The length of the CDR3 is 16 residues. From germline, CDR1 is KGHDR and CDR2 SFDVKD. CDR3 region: CATSDHSTGGQETQYF. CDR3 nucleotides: TGTGCCACCAGTGATCATTCGACAGGCGGCCAAGAGACCCAGTACTTC.

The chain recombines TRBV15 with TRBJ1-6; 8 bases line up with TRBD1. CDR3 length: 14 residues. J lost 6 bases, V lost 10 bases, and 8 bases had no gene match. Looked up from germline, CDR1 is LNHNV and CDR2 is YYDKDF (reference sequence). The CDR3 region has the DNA TGTGCCATCAGGCAGGGGGCCAGTAATTCACCCCTCCACTTT. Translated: CAIRQGASNSPLHF.

CDR3 bases: TGTGCCAGCAGCTTAGGACTAGCGGGACCCTACAATGAGCAGTTCTTC. Translating it yields CASSLGLAGPYNEQFF. The chain carries TRBV7-8 and TRBJ2-1; the match to TRBD2 covers 11 bases. V lost 1 base and J lost 2; bases outside the gene matches: 1. This CDR3 spans 16 amino acids. Germline CDR1 and CDR2: SGHVS and FQNEAQ.